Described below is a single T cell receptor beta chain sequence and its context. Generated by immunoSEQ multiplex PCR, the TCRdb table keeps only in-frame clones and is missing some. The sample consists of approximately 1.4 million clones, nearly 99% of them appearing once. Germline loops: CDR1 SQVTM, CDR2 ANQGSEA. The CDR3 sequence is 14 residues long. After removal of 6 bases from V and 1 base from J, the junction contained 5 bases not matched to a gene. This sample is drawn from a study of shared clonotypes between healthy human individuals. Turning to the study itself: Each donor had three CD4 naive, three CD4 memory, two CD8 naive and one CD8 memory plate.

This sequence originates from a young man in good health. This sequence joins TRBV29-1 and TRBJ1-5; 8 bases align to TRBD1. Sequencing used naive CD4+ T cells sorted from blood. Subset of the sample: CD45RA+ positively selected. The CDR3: CSVGGQGSNQPQHF. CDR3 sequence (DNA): TGCAGCGTGGGAGGACAGGGCAGCAATCAGCCCCAGCATTTT.